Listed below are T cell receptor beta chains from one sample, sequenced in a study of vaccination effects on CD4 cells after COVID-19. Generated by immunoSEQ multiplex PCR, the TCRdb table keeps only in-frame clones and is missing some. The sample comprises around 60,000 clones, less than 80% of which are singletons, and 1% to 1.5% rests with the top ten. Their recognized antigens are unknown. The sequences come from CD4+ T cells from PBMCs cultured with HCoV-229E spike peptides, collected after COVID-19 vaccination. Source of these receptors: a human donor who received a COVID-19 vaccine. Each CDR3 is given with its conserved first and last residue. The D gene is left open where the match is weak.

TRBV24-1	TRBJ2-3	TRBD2	CATSDTAGTSGVDTQYF
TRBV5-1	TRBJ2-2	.	CASSLWGRANTGELFF
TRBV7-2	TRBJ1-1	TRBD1	CASSYTGGTEAFF
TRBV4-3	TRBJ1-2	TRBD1	CASSHPTGRNGYTF
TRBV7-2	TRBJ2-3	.	CASSLLRPPTDTQYF
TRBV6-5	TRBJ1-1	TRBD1	CASTLDRAIEAFF
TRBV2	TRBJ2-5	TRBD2	CASLIGGAWETQYF
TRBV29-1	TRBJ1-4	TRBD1	CSVRQGREKLFF
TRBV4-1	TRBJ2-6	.	CASSRAGSTGGGANVLTF
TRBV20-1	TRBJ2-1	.	CSATIGSEQFF
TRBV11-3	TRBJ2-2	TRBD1	CASSWDSGGELFF
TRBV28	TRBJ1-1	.	CASPRDRAGTNTEAFF
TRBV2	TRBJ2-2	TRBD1	CASRDRVVSGELFF
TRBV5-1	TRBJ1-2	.	CASSLDGDTYGYTF
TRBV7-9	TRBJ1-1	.	CASSSNTGNTEAFF
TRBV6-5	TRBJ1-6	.	CASSYSYGDGGALHF
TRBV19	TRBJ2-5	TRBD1	CASSDRARETQYF
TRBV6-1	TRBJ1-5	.	CASSEVGNQPQHF
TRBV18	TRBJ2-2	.	CASSPTFTGELFF
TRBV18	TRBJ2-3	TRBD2	CASSPVSGGTSTDTQYF
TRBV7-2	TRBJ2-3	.	CASSLGSGSDTQYF
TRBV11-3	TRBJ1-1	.	CASSLGPGNTEAFF
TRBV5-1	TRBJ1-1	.	CASSLGPTMNTEAFF
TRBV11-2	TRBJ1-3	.	CASSFKMTVLSSGNTIYF
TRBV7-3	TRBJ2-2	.	CASGQTGAGELFF
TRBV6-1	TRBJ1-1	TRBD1	CASSEAGTGGTEAFF
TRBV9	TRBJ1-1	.	CASSVRGTVNTEAFF
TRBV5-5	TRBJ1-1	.	CASSLDTNTEAFF
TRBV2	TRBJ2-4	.	CASTTRGGIQYF
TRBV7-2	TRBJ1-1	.	CASSLGQWVNTEAFF
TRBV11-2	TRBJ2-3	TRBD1	CASRGQGSTDTQYF
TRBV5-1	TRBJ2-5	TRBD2	CASSLEGSGVTTQYF
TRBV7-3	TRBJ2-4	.	CASSLRQSDIQYF
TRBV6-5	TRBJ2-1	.	CASMGSYFYNEQFF
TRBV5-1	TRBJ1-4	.	CASSKDPGREKLFF
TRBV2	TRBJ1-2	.	CASKSGSVSGYTF
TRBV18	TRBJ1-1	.	CASSPPGSVGTEAFF
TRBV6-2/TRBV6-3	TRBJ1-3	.	CASSYSTPASGNTIYF
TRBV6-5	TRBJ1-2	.	CASSYDSRDYGYTF
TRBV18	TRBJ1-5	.	CASSPGGQFNQPQHF
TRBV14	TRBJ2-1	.	CASSPKPLSGSYNEQFF
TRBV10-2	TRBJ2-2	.	CASSEGQSRELFF
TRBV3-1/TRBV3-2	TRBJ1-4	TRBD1	CASSHSGTGNEKLFF
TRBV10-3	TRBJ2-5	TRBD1	CAISEVTGYIETQYF
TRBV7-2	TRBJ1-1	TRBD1	CASSPLGQVGTEAFF
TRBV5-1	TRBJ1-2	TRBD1	CASSSLQGSDYGYTF
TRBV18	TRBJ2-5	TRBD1	CASSLAGGYQETQYF
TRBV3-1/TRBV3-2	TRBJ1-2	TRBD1	CASSDSGTGGVGYTF
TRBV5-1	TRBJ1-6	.	CASSLARPEYNSPLHF